What follows are 8 T cell receptor beta chains derived from one specimen sequenced in a study of T cell responses to AZD1222 COVID-19 vaccine. The table came from immunoSEQ multiplex PCR; TCRdb's copy has only in-frame clones and leaves some out. The sample holds some 120,000 clones, around 90% seen once. Sample: peripheral blood, taken on day 0 of MenACWY control vaccination. These receptors all come from an adult in good health.

Written as DNA, the CDR3 is TGTGCCAGCAGCTTAAGTCCTAGCGGGGACGACGAGCAGTACTTC. Translated, it gives CASSLSPSGDDEQYF. This chain links TRBV11-1 with TRBJ2-7, with 9 positions matching TRBD2. The CDR3 is 15 amino acids. The J segment lost 5 bases and the V segment lost 2 bases, leaving 7 bases of the junction unmatched. Germline CDR1 reads SGHAT; CDR2 reads FQDESV (reference sequence).

The rearrangement uses TRBV28 and TRBJ2-1; D is unclear. Trimming took 2 bases from V and 2 from J, leaving 10 bases between them. This CDR3 contains 15 residues. Germline V gives CDR1 MDHEN, CDR2 SYDVKM. CDR3 sequence (DNA): TGTGCCAGCAGTTTAAGACTTTCTACCTACAATGAGCAGTTCTTC. Encoded protein: CASSLRLSTYNEQFF.

For this clone: Other DNA sequences from this sample encode an identical CDR3 as well. This sequence joins TRBV29-1 and TRBJ1-1; D is uncertain. CDR3 size: 12 residues. Germline lookup yields CDR1 SQVTM and CDR2 ANQGSEA. V was clipped by 4 bases and J by 3 bases, with 9 bases between them. The CDR3 coding sequence is TGCAGCGTTGCGGGGTTGTACACTGAAGCTTTCTTT. As protein: CSVAGLYTEAFF.

The rearrangement joins TRBV7-9 to TRBJ2-7; possible D gene TRBD2, 5 bases. The germline V and J ends were trimmed by 4 bases and 0 bases, with 7 bases remaining between them. The CDR3 contains 13 residues. Germline V lookup: CDR1 SEHNR, CDR2 FQNEAQ (reference sequence). For the CDR3, the DNA is TGTGCCAGCAGCTCCGGGATCTCCTACGAGCAGTACTTC. Translating it yields CASSSGISYEQYF.

The rearrangement links TRBV4-2 to TRBJ1-2, with a weak D call TRBD1 (6 bases). V was trimmed by 4 bases and J by 6 bases, leaving 18 bases between them. This CDR3 region has 15 residues. The V gene's germline CDR1 is LGHNA and CDR2 YNFKEQ. CDR3 sequence reads: CASSRGSGALDGYTF. In nucleotides, the CDR3 is TGTGCCAGCAGCCGAGGGTCAGGGGCGCTTGATGGCTACACCTTC.

J is TRBJ2-7 and V is TRBV2; 9 nucleotides agree with TRBD1. CDR1 is SNHLY and CDR2 is FYNNEI in the germline V gene. The V and J ends lost 7 bases and 6 bases, in that order; junction bases with no gene match: 4. The CDR3 loop spans 12 amino acids. The CDR3 region has the DNA TGTGCCAGCACTTGGACAGGGGCCGAGCAGTACTTC. Residues: CASTWTGAEQYF.

This chain uses TRBV28 with TRBJ1-1; a weak D match, TRBD1 (5 bases). Germline loops: CDR1 MDHEN, CDR2 SYDVKM. V was cut by 4 bases and J by 7 bases, with 13 bases left in between. The CDR3 runs 13 residues. In DNA form, the CDR3 reads TGTGCCAGCAGTTCGGGAGGGGTTTATGAAGCTTTCTTT. It is translated as CASSSGGVYEAFF.

This chain joins TRBV27 and TRBJ2-1; no definite D call. CDR1 and CDR2 from the germline V gene are MNHEY and SMNVEV (reference sequence). This CDR3 has 14 residues. Trimming pared 2 bases from V and 1 base from J, leaving 6 bases between. The CDR3 loop is CASSLAGSYNEQFF. The CDR3 region has the DNA TGTGCCAGCAGTTTAGCAGGTTCCTACAATGAGCAGTTCTTC.